Following are 27 T cell receptor beta chains from one sample sequenced in a study of blood T cell repertoires in COVID-19. The repertoire was sequenced with immunoSEQ multiplex PCR; TCRdb's copy has only in-frame clones and lacks some. The sample contains some 130,000 clones, around 82% of which appear only once. The sequenced sample consisted of peripheral blood. The receptors come from a man between 60 and 70 years old with acute or convalescent COVID-19.

J is TRBJ2-3 and V is TRBV29-1, with TRBD1 identical over 8 bases. The J segment lost 0 bases and the V segment lost 6 bases, leaving 5 bases of the junction unmatched. Germline V gives CDR1 SQVTM, CDR2 ANQGSEA. The CDR3 spans 14 residues. This CDR3 is CSVGQGLSTDTQYF. CDR3 bases: TGCAGCGTAGGACAGGGCCTTAGCACAGATACGCAGTATTTT.

V and J are TRBV5-1 and TRBJ2-7; 7 bases align to TRBD1. Germline CDR1 and CDR2: SGHRS and YFSETQ. V lost 0 bases and J lost 4; bases outside the gene matches: 4. This CDR3 is 14 amino acids long. CDR3 in DNA: TGCGCCAGCAGCTTGGGGGCAGGGGGTTACGAGCAGTACTTC. This encodes CASSLGAGGYEQYF.

The chain couples TRBV6-6 to TRBJ2-7, with 8 positions matching TRBD2. The J segment lost 7 bases and the V segment lost 7 bases, leaving 9 bases of the junction unmatched. Per the germline V gene, CDR1 is MNHNY and CDR2 is SVGAGI (reference sequence). The CDR3 covers 13 residues. CDR3 in amino acids: CASNLGTSGEQYF. The CDR3 region has the DNA TGTGCCAGCAATTTAGGGACTAGTGGGGAGCAGTACTTC.

The gene calls are TRBV14 and TRBJ2-3; 9 bases line up with TRBD1. Trimming removed 4 bases from V and 5 bases from J; junction bases left unmatched: 10. The length of the CDR3 is 16 residues. Germline V gives CDR1 SGHDN, CDR2 FVKESK. The CDR3 DNA reads as TGTGCCAGCAGCCCCTTGGGACAGGGTGGTAGAGATACGCAGTATTTT. Translation gives CASSPLGQGGRDTQYF.

This clone occurred once. The chain combines TRBV7-9 with TRBJ1-5, with TRBD1 identical over 9 bases. The CDR3 runs 14 residues. The V and J ends lost 5 bases and 2 bases, in that order; junction bases with no gene match: 1. From germline, CDR1 is SEHNR and CDR2 FQNEAQ (reference sequence). CDR3 residues: CASSRDRGNQPQHF. CDR3 bases: TGTGCCAGCAGCCGGGACAGGGGCAATCAGCCCCAGCATTTT.

The V and J genes are TRBV5-1 and TRBJ1-1, with 8 bases aligning to TRBD1. CDR3 length: 13 residues. V lost 1 base and J lost 6; bases outside the gene matches: 2. The germline gives CDR1 SGHRS, CDR2 YFSETQ. CDR3 in DNA: TGCGCCAGCAGCTTGTCAGGGGGCCCTGAAGCTTTCTTT. It specifies CASSLSGGPEAFF.

CDR3 sequence: CASSPDRNEKLFF. The CDR3 coding sequence is TGTGCCAGCAGCCCCGACAGGAATGAAAAACTGTTTTTT. This chain connects TRBV5-4 to TRBJ1-4; maybe TRBD1 (6 bases). This CDR3 has 13 amino acids. The germline V and J ends were trimmed by 4 bases and 5 bases, with 9 bases remaining between them. CDR1 and CDR2 (germline): SGHNT, YYREEE (reference sequence). The whole variable domain, remainder taken from reference TRBV5-4 and TRBJ1-4, is ETGVTQSPTHLIKTRGQQVTLRCSSQSGHNTVSWYQQALGQGPQFIFQYYREEENGRGNFPPRFSGLQFPNYSSELNVNALELDDSALYLCASSPDRNEKLFFGSGTQLSVL.

This chain joins TRBV2 and TRBJ2-2, with TRBD1 matching over 9 bases. J gave up 1 base and V 5 bases, and 2 bases lay outside the gene matches. CDR3 size: 15 residues. In germline, CDR1 is SNHLY, CDR2 FYNNEI. CDR3 amino acids: CASSQDRGNTGELFF. DNA of the CDR3: TGTGCCAGCAGTCAGGACAGGGGGAACACCGGGGAGCTGTTTTTT.

In DNA form, the CDR3 reads TGTGCCAGCAGGAATACACGCGGGACAGATACGCAGTATTTT. This sequence encodes CASRNTRGTDTQYF. V gene TRBV5-4 combines with J gene TRBJ2-3, with D possibly matching TRBD2 (5 bases). The V gene lost 5 bases and the J gene lost 3 bases, with 13 bases spanning the gap. Germline CDR1 and CDR2: SGHNT and YYREEE (reference sequence). This CDR3 comprises 14 residues.

The chain joins TRBV5-1 to TRBJ2-1, with TRBD2 matching 11 bases. The CDR3 contains 16 residues. Unmatched junction bases numbered 5, after V lost 3 bases and J lost 3 bases. Looked up from germline, CDR1 is SGHRS and CDR2 is YFSETQ. The CDR3 sequence: CASSSLAGGNYNEQFF. Written as DNA, the CDR3 is TGCGCCAGCAGCTCGCTAGCGGGAGGTAACTACAATGAGCAGTTCTTC.

This chain's CDR3 is CASRDSGSGAFF. The CDR3 nucleotides are TGCGCCAGCAGAGATTCCGGGTCCGGAGCTTTCTTT. The rearrangement joins TRBV10-1 to TRBJ1-1; D uncertain. The CDR3 totals 12 residues. Germline CDR1 and CDR2: WNHNN and SYGVQD (reference sequence). The germline V and J ends were trimmed by 6 bases and 10 bases, with 15 bases remaining between them.

The V call is TRBV19, the J call TRBJ1-2; D uncertain. The CDR3 is 12 residues long. V lost 5 bases, J lost 8 bases, and 12 bases lay in between. Germline V CDR1 and CDR2: LNHDA, SQIVND (reference sequence). The CDR3: CASSQVLGGYTF. CDR3 coding DNA: TGTGCCAGTAGTCAGGTATTAGGCGGCTACACCTTC.

The chain employs TRBV23-1 and TRBJ2-5, with TRBD2 as a possible D gene (6 bases). TRBV23-1 is placed among ORFs of uncertain function. The CDR3 totals 16 residues. The V gene lost 0 bases and the J gene lost 3 bases, with 14 bases spanning the gap. Here the CDR3 reads CASSQSRRRVEETQYF. The CDR3 nucleotides are TGCGCCAGCAGTCAATCTAGAAGGAGGGTGGAAGAGACCCAGTACTTC.

The chain joins TRBV5-1 to TRBJ2-3, with TRBD2 matching over 7 bases. Germline CDR1 reads SGHRS; CDR2 reads YFSETQ. V dropped 6 bases and J dropped 7; count of bases not matched to a gene: 17. The length of the CDR3 is 16 residues. CDR3 bases: TGCGCCAGCACCCAAGGGGACGGGGGGAGGTTCAATACGCAGTATTTT. This translates into CASTQGDGGRFNTQYF.

The chain is built from TRBV19 and TRBJ1-1; tentatively, D is TRBD1 (5 bases). The CDR3 runs to 15 residues. The V end was cut by 1 base, the J end by 3 bases, with 12 bases between. In germline, CDR1 is LNHDA, CDR2 SQIVND (reference sequence). The CDR3 loop is CASSIGPGSYTEAFF. As DNA, the CDR3 is TGTGCCAGTAGTATAGGGCCAGGGTCTTACACTGAAGCTTTCTTT.

The rearrangement links TRBV6-4 to TRBJ2-1; 8 nucleotides line up with TRBD2. The CDR3 runs 16 residues. Germline CDR1 MRHNA, CDR2 SNTAGT. The junction had 6 bases not matched to a gene; V was cut back by 5 bases and J by 0 bases. This chain's CDR3 is CASSHTSGSSYNEQFF. CDR3 sequence (DNA): TGTGCCAGCAGTCACACTAGCGGCAGCTCCTACAATGAGCAGTTCTTC.

This sequence joins TRBV21-1 and TRBJ1-4. TRBV21-1 is a documented pseudogene. The length of the CDR3 is 15 residues. This chain's CDR3 is CASSSRRGFNEKLFF. Here the CDR3 DNA reads TGTGCCAGCAGCAGCCGCCGGGGATTCAATGAAAAACTGTTTTTT.

This clone came up once. The V and J genes are TRBV18 and TRBJ2-6; D is uncertain. This CDR3 spans 15 amino acids. V was clipped by 5 bases and J by 0 bases, with 8 bases between them. The V gene's germline CDR1 is KGHSH and CDR2 LQKENI. CDR3 bases: TGTGCCAGCTCAGAACAGAGCTCTGGGGCCAACGTCCTGACTTTC. Encoded protein: CASSEQSSGANVLTF.

In nucleotides, the CDR3 is TGTGCCAGCAGACGAATGACAGGGTCTGATGGCGGCTACACCTTC. The encoded protein is CASRRMTGSDGGYTF. V usage is TRBV28 and J usage is TRBJ1-2, with 7 bases identical to TRBD1. This CDR3 has 15 amino acids. Germline V gives CDR1 MDHEN, CDR2 SYDVKM. V lost 6 bases and J lost 8; bases outside the gene matches: 15.

V usage is TRBV6-1 and J usage is TRBJ1-5, with 9 bases that match TRBD1. The CDR3 sequence is 13 residues long. Germline V gene sequence: CDR1 MNHNS, CDR2 SASEGT. V dropped 1 base and J dropped 9; count of bases not matched to a gene: 1. CDR3 in DNA: TGTGCCAGCAGTGAAGGGGGACAGGGGCCCCAGCATTTT. This encodes CASSEGGQGPQHF.

This clone was counted only a few times. CDR3 loop: CASSRGQGVANTEAFF. The DNA for the CDR3 is TGCGCCAGCAGCCGGGGACAGGGTGTGGCAAACACTGAAGCTTTCTTT. The rearrangement links TRBV5-1 to TRBJ1-1; 9 positions match TRBD1. Trimming cost V 4 bases and J 2 bases; bases outside gene matches: 9. Germline-derived CDR1 and CDR2 are SGHRS and YFSETQ. The CDR3 has 16 residues.

This clone is a singleton in its sample. This rearrangement joins TRBV5-6 to TRBJ2-5; D is uncertain. CDR1 and CDR2 from the germline V gene are SGHDT and YYEEEE. This CDR3 region has 12 residues. V lost 3 bases and J 0 bases, leaving 3 bases between the germline ends. CDR3 loop: CASSSYQETQYF. The CDR3 DNA reads TGTGCCAGCAGCTCTTACCAAGAGACCCAGTACTTC.

This clone has a handful of counts. The genes are TRBV2 and TRBJ2-3, with 12 bases matching TRBD2. CDR1 is SNHLY, CDR2 FYNNEI, per germline. J gave up 8 bases and V 7 bases, and 19 bases lay outside the gene matches. There are 18 residues in the CDR3. This chain's CDR3 is CASTHRTILAGGSITQYF. DNA for the CDR3: TGTGCCAGCACCCATAGGACCATACTAGCGGGGGGTTCTATTACGCAGTATTTT.

This rearrangement joins TRBV27 to TRBJ1-2; maybe TRBD1 (5 bases). Per germline, CDR1 MNHEY and CDR2 SMNVEV (reference sequence). Trimming stripped 0 bases from V and 8 bases from J, with 10 bases between. This CDR3 is built from 13 residues. CDR3 sequence reads: CASSLSSGWGYTF. The DNA of the CDR3 is TGTGCCAGCAGTTTATCTTCAGGGTGGGGCTACACCTTC.

This chain uses TRBV5-1 with TRBJ2-2; 7 bases agree with TRBD1. This CDR3 has 16 amino acids. V lost 2 bases to trimming and J lost 5 bases; unmatched junction nucleotides: 9. Germline CDR1 SGHRS, CDR2 YFSETQ. CDR3 sequence reads: CASSLSTGTGTGELFF. The DNA for the CDR3 is TGCGCCAGCAGCTTATCGACAGGGACGGGTACCGGGGAGCTGTTTTTT.

This clone was recorded once. The chain recombines TRBV30 with TRBJ1-1; D unresolved. Trimming took 2 bases from V and 3 from J, leaving 10 bases between them. CDR1 and CDR2 (germline): GTSNPN, SVGIG (reference sequence). The CDR3 has 13 amino acids. The CDR3, as DNA: TGTGCCTGGAGTCCCCCAGCGGACACTGAAGCTTTCTTT. As protein: CAWSPPADTEAFF.

This chain joins TRBV3-1 (or the pseudogene TRBV3-2) and TRBJ1-1; D perhaps matches TRBD1 (5 bases). The V gene's germline CDR1 is LGHDT and CDR2 YNNKEL (reference sequence). V was trimmed by 4 bases and J by 2 bases, leaving 5 bases between them. The CDR3 is made up of 12 amino acids. CDR3 coding DNA: TGTGCCAGCAGCCGGGGCAACACTGAAGCTTTCTTT. Protein sequence: CASSRGNTEAFF.